These T cell receptor beta chains were read from a single sample in a study of T cell responses to AZD1222 COVID-19 vaccine. The protocol was immunoSEQ multiplex PCR, while the TCRdb copy is restricted to in-frame clones and leaves out a portion. The data contain tens of thousands of clones, 88% of them seen just once; the ten biggest clones take up roughly 2.5%. Sequencing was performed on peripheral blood, taken 28 days after the second AZD1222 dose. All receptors come from an adult who received the AZD1222 COVID-19 vaccine. Each CDR3 is given without its conserved first and last residue. A row's size may be missing; if present it is once, few, many or a size class.

clone size: -
J gene: TRBJ2-2
V gene: TRBV6-2/TRBV6-3
CDR3 protein: ASSLSGTGAGELF

clone size: -
J gene: TRBJ1-3
V gene: TRBV27
CDR3 protein: ASIPDRGLVGNTIY

clone size: -
J gene: TRBJ1-6
V gene: TRBV28
CDR3 protein: ASKQGGNSPLH

clone size: -
J gene: TRBJ2-2
V gene: TRBV11-3
CDR3 protein: ASSLDPVGQGYTGELF

clone size: medium-sized
J gene: TRBJ1-2
V gene: TRBV7-2
CDR3 protein: ASSLITGYGGYT

clone size: -
J gene: TRBJ2-2
V gene: TRBV5-5
CDR3 protein: ASSFDGGNTGELF

clone size: -
J gene: TRBJ2-7
V gene: TRBV4-1
CDR3 protein: ASSPRPGNSYEQY

clone size: once
J gene: TRBJ1-4
V gene: TRBV19
CDR3 protein: ASSRDRGEKLF

clone size: -
J gene: TRBJ1-2
V gene: TRBV7-9
CDR3 protein: ASSLAQAGYT

clone size: once
J gene: TRBJ1-1
V gene: TRBV7-2
CDR3 protein: ASSLGGSVTEAF

clone size: -
J gene: TRBJ1-5
V gene: TRBV6-5
CDR3 protein: ASRSGGSNQPQH

clone size: -
J gene: TRBJ1-6
V gene: TRBV3-1/TRBV3-2
CDR3 protein: ASSQDRNNNSPLH

clone size: -
J gene: TRBJ1-2
V gene: TRBV18
CDR3 protein: ASSQGSNYGYT

clone size: -
J gene: TRBJ2-1
V gene: TRBV7-9
CDR3 protein: ASSFSGLAGHYNEQF

clone size: -
J gene: TRBJ2-3
V gene: TRBV19
CDR3 protein: ASSIWGGTDTQY

clone size: -
J gene: TRBJ1-2
V gene: TRBV7-8
CDR3 protein: ASSGGGQGSPNYGYT

clone size: -
J gene: TRBJ2-5
V gene: TRBV6-1
CDR3 protein: ASSEFLETQY